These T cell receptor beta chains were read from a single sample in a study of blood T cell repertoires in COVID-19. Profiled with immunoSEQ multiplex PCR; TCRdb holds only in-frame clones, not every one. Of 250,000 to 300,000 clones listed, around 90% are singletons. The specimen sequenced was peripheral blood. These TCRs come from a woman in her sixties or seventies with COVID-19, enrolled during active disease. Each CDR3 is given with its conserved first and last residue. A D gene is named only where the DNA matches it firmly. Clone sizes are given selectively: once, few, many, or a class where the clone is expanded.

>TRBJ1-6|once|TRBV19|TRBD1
CASRGLTGLSSPLHF
TGTGCCAGTAGGGGATTGACAGGGTTGAGCTCACCCCTCCACTTT
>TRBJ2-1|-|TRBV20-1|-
CSASWAGRLDEQFF
TGCAGTGCTAGTTGGGCAGGTCGTTTGGATGAGCAGTTCTTC
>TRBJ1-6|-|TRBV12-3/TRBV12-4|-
CASSQINSPLHF
TGTGCCAGCAGTCAAATTAATTCACCCCTCCACTTT
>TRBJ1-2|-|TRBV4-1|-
CASSQEERVGYTF
TGCGCCAGCAGCCAAGAAGAGAGGGTTGGCTACACCTTC
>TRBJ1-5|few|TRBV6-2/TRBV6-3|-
CASSYQGLGNQPQHF
TGTGCCAGCAGTTATCAGGGCCTTGGAAATCAGCCCCAGCATTTT
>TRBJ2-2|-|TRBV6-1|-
CASSERFAGRAANTGELFF
TGTGCCAGCAGTGAGCGGTTCGCGGGTCGCGCCGCGAACACCGGGGAGCTGTTTTTT
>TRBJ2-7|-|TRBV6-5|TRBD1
CASSHRDRGEQYF
TGTGCCAGCAGTCACCGGGACAGGGGCGAGCAGTACTTC
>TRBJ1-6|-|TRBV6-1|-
CASSEASQGNSPLHF
TGTGCCAGCAGTGAAGCGAGCCAGGGGAATTCACCCCTCCACTTT
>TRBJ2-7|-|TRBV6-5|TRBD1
CASSLLGRGEQYF
TGTGCCAGCAGCTTGCTCGGCAGGGGGGAGCAGTACTTC
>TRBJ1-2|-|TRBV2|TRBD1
CASTLTGTGGYGYTF
TGTGCCAGCACCTTGACCGGGACAGGGGGCTATGGCTACACCTTC
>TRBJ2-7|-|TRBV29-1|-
CSVEGGTYYEQYF
TGCAGCGTTGAAGGAGGGACTTACTACGAGCAGTACTTC
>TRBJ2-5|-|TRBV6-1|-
CASSEIGVAGGQGAQYF
TGTGCCAGCAGTGAAATCGGAGTAGCGGGGGGACAGGGGGCCCAGTACTTC
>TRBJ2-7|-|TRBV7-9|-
CASSLDASEQYF
TGTGCCAGCAGCTTAGACGCGTCCGAGCAGTACTTC
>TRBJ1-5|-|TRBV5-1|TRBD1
CASRAGQGDNQPQHF
TGCGCCAGCAGAGCAGGACAGGGGGACAATCAGCCCCAGCATTTT
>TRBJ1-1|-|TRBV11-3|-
CASSLSGDTEAFF
TGTGCCAGCAGTTTATCGGGGGACACTGAAGCTTTCTTT
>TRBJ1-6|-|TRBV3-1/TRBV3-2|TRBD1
CASSQVLGTESSPLHF
TGTGCCAGCAGCCAAGTGCTCGGGACAGAGAGTTCACCCCTCCACTTT
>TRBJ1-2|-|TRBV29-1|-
CSVSSTGGSYGYTF
TGCAGCGTTTCCTCAACAGGCGGATCCTATGGCTACACCTTC
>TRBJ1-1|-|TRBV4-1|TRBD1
CASTLTGGPTEAFF
TGCGCCAGCACCTTGACAGGGGGGCCCACTGAAGCTTTCTTT
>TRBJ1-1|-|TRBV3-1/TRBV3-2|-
CASSPGGGTEAFF
TGTGCCAGCAGCCCCGGGGGGGGGACTGAAGCTTTCTTT
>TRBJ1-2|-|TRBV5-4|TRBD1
CASSPGQGSNYGYTF
TGTGCCAGCAGCCCTGGACAGGGATCTAACTATGGCTACACCTTC
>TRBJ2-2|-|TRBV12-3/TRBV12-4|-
CASRTIDTGELFF
TGTGCCAGCAGAACTATAGACACCGGGGAGCTGTTTTTT